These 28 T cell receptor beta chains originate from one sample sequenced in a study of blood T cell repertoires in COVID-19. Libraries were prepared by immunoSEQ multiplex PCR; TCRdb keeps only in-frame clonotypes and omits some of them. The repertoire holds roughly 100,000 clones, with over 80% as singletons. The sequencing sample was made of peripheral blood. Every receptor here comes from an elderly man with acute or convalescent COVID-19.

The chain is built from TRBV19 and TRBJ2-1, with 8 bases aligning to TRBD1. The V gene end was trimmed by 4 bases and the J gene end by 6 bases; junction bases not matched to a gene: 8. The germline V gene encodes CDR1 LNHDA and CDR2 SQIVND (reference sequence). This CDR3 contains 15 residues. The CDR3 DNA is TGTGCCAGTAGTACGGACAGGGCGGGTGGCAATGAGCAGTTCTTC. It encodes CASSTDRAGGNEQFF. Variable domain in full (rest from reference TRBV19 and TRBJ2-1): DGGITQSPKYLFRKEGQNVTLSCEQNLNHDAMYWYRQDPGQGLRLIYYSQIVNDFQKGDIAEGYSVSREKKESFPLTVTSAQKNPTAFYLCASSTDRAGGNEQFFGPGTRLTVL.

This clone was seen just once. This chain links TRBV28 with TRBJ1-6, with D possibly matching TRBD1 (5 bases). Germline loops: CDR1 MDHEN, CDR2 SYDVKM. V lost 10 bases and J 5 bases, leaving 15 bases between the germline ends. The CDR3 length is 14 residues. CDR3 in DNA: TGTGCCACCCGGACACAGGCGGATAATTCACCCCTCCACTTT. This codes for CATRTQADNSPLHF.

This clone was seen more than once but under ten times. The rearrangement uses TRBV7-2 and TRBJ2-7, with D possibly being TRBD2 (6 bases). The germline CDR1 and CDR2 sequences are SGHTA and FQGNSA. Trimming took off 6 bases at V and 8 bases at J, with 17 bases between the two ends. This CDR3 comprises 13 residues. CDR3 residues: CASSRGGSEKQYF. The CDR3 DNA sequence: TGTGCCAGCAGTCGTGGGGGGAGCGAGAAGCAGTACTTC.

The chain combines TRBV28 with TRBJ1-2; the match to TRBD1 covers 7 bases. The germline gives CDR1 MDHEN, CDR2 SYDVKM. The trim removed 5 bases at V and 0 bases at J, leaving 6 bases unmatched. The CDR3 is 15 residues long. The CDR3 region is CASSPLQGTNYGYTF. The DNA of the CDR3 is TGTGCCAGCAGTCCATTACAGGGGACTAACTATGGCTACACCTTC.

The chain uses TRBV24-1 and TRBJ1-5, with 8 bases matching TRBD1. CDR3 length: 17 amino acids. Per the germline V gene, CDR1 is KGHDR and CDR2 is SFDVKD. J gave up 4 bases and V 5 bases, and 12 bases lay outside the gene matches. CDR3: CATSGQGARGRNQPQHF. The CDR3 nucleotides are TGTGCCACCAGTGGCCAGGGGGCCAGGGGGCGGAATCAGCCCCAGCATTTT.

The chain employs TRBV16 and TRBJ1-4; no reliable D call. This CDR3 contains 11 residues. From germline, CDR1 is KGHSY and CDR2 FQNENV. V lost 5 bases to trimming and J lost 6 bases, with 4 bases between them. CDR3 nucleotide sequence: TGTGCCAGCAGCTCTCATGAAAAACTGTTTTTT. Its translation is CASSSHEKLFF.

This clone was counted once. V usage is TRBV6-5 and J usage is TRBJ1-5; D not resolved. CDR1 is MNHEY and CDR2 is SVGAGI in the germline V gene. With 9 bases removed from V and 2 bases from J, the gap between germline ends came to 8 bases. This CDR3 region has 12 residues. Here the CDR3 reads CASGEGNQPQHF. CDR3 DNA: TGTGCCAGTGGGGAGGGCAATCAGCCCCAGCATTTT.

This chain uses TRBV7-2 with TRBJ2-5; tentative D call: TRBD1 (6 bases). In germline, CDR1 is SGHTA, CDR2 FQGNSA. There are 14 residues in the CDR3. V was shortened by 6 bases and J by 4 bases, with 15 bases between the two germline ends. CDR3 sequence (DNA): TGTGCCAGCAGTTCCACAGGGTCGGGAGAGACCCAGTACTTC. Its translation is CASSSTGSGETQYF.

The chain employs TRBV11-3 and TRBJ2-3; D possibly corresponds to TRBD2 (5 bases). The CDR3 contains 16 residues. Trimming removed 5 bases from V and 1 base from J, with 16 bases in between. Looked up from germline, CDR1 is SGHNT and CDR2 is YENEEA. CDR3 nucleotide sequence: TGTGCCAGCAGCGCCGGGTTTAAGGGAGGCACAGATACGCAGTATTTT. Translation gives CASSAGFKGGTDTQYF.

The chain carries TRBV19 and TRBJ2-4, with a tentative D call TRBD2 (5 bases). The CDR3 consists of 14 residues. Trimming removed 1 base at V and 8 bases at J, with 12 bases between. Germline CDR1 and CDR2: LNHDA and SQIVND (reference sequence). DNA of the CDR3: TGTGCCAGTAGTATAGGCCGCCCGAGGGACATTCAGTACTTC. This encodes CASSIGRPRDIQYF.

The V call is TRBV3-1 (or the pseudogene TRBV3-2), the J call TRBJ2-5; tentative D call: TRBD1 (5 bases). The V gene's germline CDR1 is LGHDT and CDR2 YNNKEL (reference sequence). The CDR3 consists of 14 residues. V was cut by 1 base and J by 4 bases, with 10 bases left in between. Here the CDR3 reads CASSQGARAETQYF. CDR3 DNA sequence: TGTGCCAGCAGCCAAGGGGCCAGGGCAGAGACCCAGTACTTC.

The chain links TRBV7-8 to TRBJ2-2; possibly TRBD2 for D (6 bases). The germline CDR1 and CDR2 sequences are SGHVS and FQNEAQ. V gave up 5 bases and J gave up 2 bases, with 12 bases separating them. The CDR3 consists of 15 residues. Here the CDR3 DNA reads TGTGCCAGCAGCCTCCGGGACTCCAACACCGGGGAGCTGTTTTTT. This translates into CASSLRDSNTGELFF.

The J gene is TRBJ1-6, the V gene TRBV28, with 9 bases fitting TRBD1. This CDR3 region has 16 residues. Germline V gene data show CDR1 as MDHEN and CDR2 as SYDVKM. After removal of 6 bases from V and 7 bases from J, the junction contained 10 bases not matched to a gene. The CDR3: CASSPGTGSRNSPLHF. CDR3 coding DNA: TGTGCCAGCAGCCCCGGGACAGGGAGTAGGAATTCACCCCTCCACTTT.

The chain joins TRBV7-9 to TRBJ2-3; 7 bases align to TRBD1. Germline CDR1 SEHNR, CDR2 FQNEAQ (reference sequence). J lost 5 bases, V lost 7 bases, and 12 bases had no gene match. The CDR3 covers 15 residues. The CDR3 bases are TGTGCCAGCACCCGAACAGGGGCGGTGGTAGATACGCAGTATTTT. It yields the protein CASTRTGAVVDTQYF.

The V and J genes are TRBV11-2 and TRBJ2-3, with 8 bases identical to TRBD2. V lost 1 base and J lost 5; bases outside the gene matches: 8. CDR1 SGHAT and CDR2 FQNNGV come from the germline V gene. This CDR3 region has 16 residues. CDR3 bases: TGTGCCAGCAGCTTAGGAGGTATAGCGGGGCAAGATACGCAGTATTTT. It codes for CASSLGGIAGQDTQYF.

This CDR3 reads CASSLAGTEYGYTF. In DNA form, the CDR3 reads TGCGCCAGCAGCTTGGCCGGGACAGAGTATGGCTACACCTTC. This rearrangement joins TRBV5-1 to TRBJ1-2, with 7 bases identical to TRBD1. V trimming: 0 bases; J trimming: 5 bases; junction bases outside the gene matches: 4. The CDR3 covers 14 residues. The V gene's germline CDR1 is SGHRS and CDR2 YFSETQ.

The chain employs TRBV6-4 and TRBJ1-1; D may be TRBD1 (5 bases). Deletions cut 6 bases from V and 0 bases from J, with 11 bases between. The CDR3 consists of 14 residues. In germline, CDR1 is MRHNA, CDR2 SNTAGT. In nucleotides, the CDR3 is TGTGCCAGCAGAGTACAGGCCATGAACACTGAAGCTTTCTTT. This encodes CASRVQAMNTEAFF.

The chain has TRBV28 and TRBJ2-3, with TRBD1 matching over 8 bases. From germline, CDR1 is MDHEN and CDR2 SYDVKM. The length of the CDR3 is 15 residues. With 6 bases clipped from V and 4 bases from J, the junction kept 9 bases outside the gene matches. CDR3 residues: CASSPPGGRPDTQYF. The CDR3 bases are TGTGCCAGCAGCCCACCAGGGGGCCGCCCAGATACGCAGTATTTT. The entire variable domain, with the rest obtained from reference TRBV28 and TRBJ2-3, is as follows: DVKVTQSSRYLVKRTGEKVFLECVQDMDHENMFWYRQDPGLGLRLIYFSYDVKMKEKGDIPEGYSVSREKKERFSLILESASTNQTSMYLCASSPPGGRPDTQYFGPGTRLTVL.

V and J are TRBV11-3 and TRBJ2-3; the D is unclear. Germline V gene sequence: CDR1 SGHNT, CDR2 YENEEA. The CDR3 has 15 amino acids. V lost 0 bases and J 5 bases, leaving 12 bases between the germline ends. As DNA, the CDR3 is TGTGCCAGCAGCTTAGAACCTAGGCCGGTAGATACGCAGTATTTT. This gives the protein CASSLEPRPVDTQYF.

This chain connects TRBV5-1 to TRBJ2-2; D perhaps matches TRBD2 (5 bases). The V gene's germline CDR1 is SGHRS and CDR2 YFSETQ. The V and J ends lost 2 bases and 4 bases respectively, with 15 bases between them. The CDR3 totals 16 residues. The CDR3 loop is CASSLRGPSLTGELFF. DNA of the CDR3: TGCGCCAGCAGCTTACGCGGGCCGTCTCTCACCGGGGAGCTGTTTTTT.

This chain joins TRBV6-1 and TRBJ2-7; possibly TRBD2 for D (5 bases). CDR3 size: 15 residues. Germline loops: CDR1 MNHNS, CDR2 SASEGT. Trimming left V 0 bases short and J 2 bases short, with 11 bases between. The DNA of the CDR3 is TGTGCCAGCAGTGAAGCACGGGGATGGACCTACGAGCAGTACTTC. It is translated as CASSEARGWTYEQYF.

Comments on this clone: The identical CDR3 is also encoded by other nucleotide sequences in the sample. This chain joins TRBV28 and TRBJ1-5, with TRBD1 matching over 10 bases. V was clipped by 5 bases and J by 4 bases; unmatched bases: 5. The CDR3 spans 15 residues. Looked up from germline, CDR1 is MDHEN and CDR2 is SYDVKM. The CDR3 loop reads CASSPPGQGNQPQHF. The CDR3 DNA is TGTGCCAGCAGTCCACCGGGACAGGGGAATCAGCCCCAGCATTTT.

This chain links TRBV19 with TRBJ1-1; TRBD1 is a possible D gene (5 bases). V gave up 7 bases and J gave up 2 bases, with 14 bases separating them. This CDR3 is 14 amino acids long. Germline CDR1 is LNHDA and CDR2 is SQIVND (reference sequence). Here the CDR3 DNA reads TGTGCCAGTATTGGGCGGACAATAAACACTGAAGCTTTCTTT. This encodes CASIGRTINTEAFF.

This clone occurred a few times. The CDR3, as DNA: TGTGCCAGTAGTATAGGCAGGGATATAATAGAGACCCAGTACTTC. Translation gives CASSIGRDIIETQYF. V and J are TRBV19 and TRBJ2-5, with D maybe TRBD1 (5 bases). V shed 1 base and J shed 4 bases, with 13 bases lying between them. The V gene's germline CDR1 is LNHDA and CDR2 SQIVND (reference sequence). There are 15 residues in the CDR3.

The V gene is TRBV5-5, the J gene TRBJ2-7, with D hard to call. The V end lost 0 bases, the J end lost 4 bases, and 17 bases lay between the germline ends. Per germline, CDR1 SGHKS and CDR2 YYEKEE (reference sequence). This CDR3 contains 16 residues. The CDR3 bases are TGTGCCAGCAGCTTGGGTGTGCCCCAACGAACATACGAGCAGTACTTC. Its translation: CASSLGVPQRTYEQYF.

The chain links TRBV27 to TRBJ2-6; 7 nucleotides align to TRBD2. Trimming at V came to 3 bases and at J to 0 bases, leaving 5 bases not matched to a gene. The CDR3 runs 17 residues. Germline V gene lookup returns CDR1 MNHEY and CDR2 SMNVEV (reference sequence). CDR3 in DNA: TGTGCCAGCAGTTTGGGAGGGGTTGGCTCTGGGGCCAACGTCCTGACTTTC. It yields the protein CASSLGGVGSGANVLTF.

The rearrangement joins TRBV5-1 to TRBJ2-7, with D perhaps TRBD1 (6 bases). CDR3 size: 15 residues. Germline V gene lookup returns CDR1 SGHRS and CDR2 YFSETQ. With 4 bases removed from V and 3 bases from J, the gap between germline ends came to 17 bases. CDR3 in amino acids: CASSPQLDSNYEQYF. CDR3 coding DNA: TGCGCCAGCAGCCCACAATTGGACAGCAACTACGAGCAGTACTTC.

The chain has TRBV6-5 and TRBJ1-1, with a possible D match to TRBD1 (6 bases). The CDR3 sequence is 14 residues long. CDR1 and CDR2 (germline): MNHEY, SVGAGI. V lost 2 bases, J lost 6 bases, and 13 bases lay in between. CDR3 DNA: TGTGCCAGCAGTTACCCAGACAGGCTGCCTGAAGCTTTCTTT. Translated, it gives CASSYPDRLPEAFF.